The T cell receptor (beta chain) under discussion was sequenced for a study of cytomegalovirus exposure and HLA in healthy donors. Profiling relied on immunoSEQ multiplex PCR, and the TCRdb table lists in-frame clones only, not all of them. The top ten hold roughly 1.6% of the sample, which has 65,000 to 75,000 clones, about 93% seen once. Sequences were obtained from PBMCs. The TCR originated in a man between 18 and 35 years old in good health and CMV-seropositive.

In nucleotides, the CDR3 is TGCGCCAGCAGCCACATAAACCAGGGGGCAGCTAATGAAAAACTGTTTTTT. This gives the protein CASSHINQGAANEKLFF. V usage is TRBV4-1 and J usage is TRBJ1-4; 8 positions match TRBD1. V dropped 3 bases and J dropped 3; count of bases not matched to a gene: 9. Germline CDR1 reads MGHRA; CDR2 reads YSYEKL. This CDR3 is built from 17 residues.